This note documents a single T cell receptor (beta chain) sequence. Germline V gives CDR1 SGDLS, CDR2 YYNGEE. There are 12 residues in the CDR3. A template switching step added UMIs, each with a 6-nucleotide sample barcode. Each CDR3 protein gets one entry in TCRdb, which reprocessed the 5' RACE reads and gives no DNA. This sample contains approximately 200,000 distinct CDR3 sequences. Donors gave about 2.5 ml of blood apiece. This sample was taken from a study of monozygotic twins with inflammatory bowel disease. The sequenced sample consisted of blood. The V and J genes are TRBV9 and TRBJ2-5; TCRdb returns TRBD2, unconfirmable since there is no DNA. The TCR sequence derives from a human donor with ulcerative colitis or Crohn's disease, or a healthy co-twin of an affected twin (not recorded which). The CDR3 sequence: CASSAGWETQYF.